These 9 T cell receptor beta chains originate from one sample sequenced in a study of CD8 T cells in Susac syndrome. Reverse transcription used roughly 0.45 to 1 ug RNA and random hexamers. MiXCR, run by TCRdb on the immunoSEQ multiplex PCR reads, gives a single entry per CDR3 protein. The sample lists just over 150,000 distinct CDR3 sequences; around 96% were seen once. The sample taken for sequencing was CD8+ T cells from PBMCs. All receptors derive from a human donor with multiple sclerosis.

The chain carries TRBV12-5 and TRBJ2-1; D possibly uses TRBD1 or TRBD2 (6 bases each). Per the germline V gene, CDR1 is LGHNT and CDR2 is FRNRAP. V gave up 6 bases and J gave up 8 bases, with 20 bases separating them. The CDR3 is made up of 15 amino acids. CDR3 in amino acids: CASGFRGPEGYEQFF. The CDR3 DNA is TGTGCTAGTGGGTTCAGGGGACCGGAGGGGTATGAGCAGTTCTTC.

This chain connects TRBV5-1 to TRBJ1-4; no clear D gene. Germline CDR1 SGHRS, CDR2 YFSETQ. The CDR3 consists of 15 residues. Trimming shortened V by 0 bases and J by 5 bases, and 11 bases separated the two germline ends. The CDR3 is CASSLAGRRNEKLFF. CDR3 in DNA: TGCGCCAGCAGCTTGGCGGGCAGGCGAAATGAAAAACTGTTTTTT.

Here the CDR3 reads CSARDRLAGIRDTQYF. DNA of the CDR3: TGCAGTGCTCGGGATCGACTAGCGGGGATCCGGGATACGCAGTATTTT. The chain joins TRBV20-1 to TRBJ2-3, with 11 bases fitting TRBD2. The V gene end was trimmed by 5 bases and the J gene end by 6 bases; junction bases not matched to a gene: 13. In germline, CDR1 is DFQATT, CDR2 SNEGSKA (reference sequence). There are 16 residues in the CDR3.

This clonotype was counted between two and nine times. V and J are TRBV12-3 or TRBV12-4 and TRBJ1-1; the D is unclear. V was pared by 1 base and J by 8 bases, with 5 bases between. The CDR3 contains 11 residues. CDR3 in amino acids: CASSLGLEAFF. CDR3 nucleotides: TGTGCCAGCAGTTTAGGCCTCGAAGCTTTCTTT.

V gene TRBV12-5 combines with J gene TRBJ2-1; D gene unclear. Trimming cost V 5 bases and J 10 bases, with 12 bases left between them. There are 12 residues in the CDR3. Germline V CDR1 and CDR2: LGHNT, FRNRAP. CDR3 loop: CASGSPPREQFF. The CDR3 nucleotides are TGTGCTAGTGGTAGCCCTCCTCGAGAGCAGTTCTTC. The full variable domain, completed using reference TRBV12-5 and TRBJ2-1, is DARVTQTPRHKVTEMGQEVTMRCQPILGHNTVFWYRQTMMQGLELLAYFRNRAPLDDSGMPKDRFSAEMPDATLATLKIQPSEPRDSAVYFCASGSPPREQFFGPGTRLTVL.

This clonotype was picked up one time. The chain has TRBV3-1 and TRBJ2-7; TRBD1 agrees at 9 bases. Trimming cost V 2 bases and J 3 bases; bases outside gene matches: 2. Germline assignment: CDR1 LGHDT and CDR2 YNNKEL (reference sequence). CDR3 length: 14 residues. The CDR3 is CASSQPGQGYEQYF. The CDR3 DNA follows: TGTGCCAGCAGCCAACCGGGACAGGGCTACGAGCAGTACTTC.

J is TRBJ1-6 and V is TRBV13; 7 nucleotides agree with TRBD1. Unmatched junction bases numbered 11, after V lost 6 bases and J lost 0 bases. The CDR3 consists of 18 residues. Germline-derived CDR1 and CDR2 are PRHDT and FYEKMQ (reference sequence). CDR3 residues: CASRPRDSGDSYNSPLHF. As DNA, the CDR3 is TGTGCCAGCAGGCCTCGGGACAGTGGTGACTCCTATAATTCACCCCTCCACTTT.

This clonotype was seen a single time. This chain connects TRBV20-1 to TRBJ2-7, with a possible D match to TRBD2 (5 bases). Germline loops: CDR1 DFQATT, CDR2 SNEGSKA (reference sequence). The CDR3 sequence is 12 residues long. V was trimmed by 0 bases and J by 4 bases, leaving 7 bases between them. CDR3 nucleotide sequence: TGCAGTGCTAGAGATACGGGGTACGAGCAGTACTTC. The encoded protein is CSARDTGYEQYF.

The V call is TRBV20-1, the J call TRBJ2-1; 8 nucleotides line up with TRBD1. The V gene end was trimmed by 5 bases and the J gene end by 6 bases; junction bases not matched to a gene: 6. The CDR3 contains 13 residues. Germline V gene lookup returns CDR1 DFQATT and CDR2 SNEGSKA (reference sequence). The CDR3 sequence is CSAWTGFANEQFF. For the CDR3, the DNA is TGCAGTGCTTGGACAGGGTTTGCCAATGAGCAGTTCTTC.